These 20 T cell receptor beta chains came from one sample sequenced in a study of cytomegalovirus exposure and HLA in healthy donors (dated by TCRdb to about 2017). Receptor libraries were prepared by the immunoSEQ multiplex PCR assay. For the multiplex PCR, a mixture combining 60 forward primers for TCR Vbeta segments and 13 reverse primers for TCR Jbeta segments was used. Entries here come from immuneACCESS through TCRdb and include only in-frame sequences with V and J called. Some clones fail to appear in such tables; in the studies checked, an unresolved V gene covers under half of the shortfall, and the cause of the remainder is unknown. The sample table holds about 71,000 clones, of which 65% to 75% were seen once. The ten largest clonotypes hold 7.5% to 9% of the sample. The sequencing input was PBMCs. The receptor set was obtained from a man aged 40-55 years in good health and CMV-seropositive.

V gene TRBV29-1 combines with J gene TRBJ2-3; 8 bases agree with TRBD2. The CDR3 is 14 amino acids. Trimming removed 7 bases from V and 0 bases from J; junction bases left unmatched: 6. The germline V gene has CDR1 SQVTM and CDR2 ANQGSEA. The CDR3 region has the DNA TGCAGCGCCAGTAGCGGGATCAGCACAGATACGCAGTATTTT. It encodes CSASSGISTDTQYF.

The rearrangement joins TRBV9 to TRBJ2-5; tentative D call: TRBD1 (6 bases). V was shortened by 2 bases and J by 0 bases, with 8 bases between the two germline ends. Looked up from germline, CDR1 is SGDLS and CDR2 is YYNGEE. The CDR3 spans 14 residues. The CDR3 loop is CASSVGTHQETQYF. The CDR3 DNA reads as TGTGCCAGCAGCGTCGGGACACACCAAGAGACCCAGTACTTC.

About this clone: Sequence at one end of the junction differs from germline and may be a read error. The chain recombines TRBV7-7 with TRBJ2-2, with D possibly being TRBD1 or TRBD2 (5 bases each). This CDR3 has 14 amino acids. Germline values: CDR1 SSHAT, CDR2 FNYEAQ (reference sequence). CDR3 sequence reads: CASSLGERTGELFF. For the CDR3, the DNA is TGTGCTAGCAGCTTAGGGGAGAGGACCGGGGAGCTGTTTTTT.

The rearrangement uses TRBV25-1 and TRBJ1-1, with 8 bases that match TRBD1. Trimming at V came to 6 bases and at J to 0 bases, leaving 3 bases not matched to a gene. The CDR3 totals 14 residues. CDR1 and CDR2 (germline): MGHDK, SYGVNS. CDR3 sequence: CASRGTGVNTEAFF. In DNA, the CDR3 is TGTGCCAGCAGGGGGACAGGCGTGAACACTGAAGCTTTCTTT.

The chain is built from TRBV5-1 and TRBJ1-2; D is ambiguous. V gave up 4 bases and J gave up 4 bases, with 14 bases separating them. In germline, CDR1 is SGHRS, CDR2 YFSETQ. The CDR3 extends over 14 amino acids. The CDR3 nucleotides read TGCGCCAGCAGCCTGTCCGCCGAGCTCTATGGCTACACCTTC. Translating it yields CASSLSAELYGYTF.

There are a few counts of this clone. The chain has TRBV2 and TRBJ2-5; D possibly corresponds to TRBD2 (7 bases). This CDR3 contains 13 residues. V lost 1 base and J lost 6, with 9 bases in between. Per the germline V gene, CDR1 is SNHLY and CDR2 is FYNNEI. The CDR3 loop is CASSEVGGQTQYF. CDR3 bases: TGTGCCAGCAGTGAAGTGGGGGGGCAGACCCAGTACTTC.

This clone has just a few counts. The chain recombines TRBV9 with TRBJ2-7, with 8 bases aligning to TRBD1. Germline CDR1 and CDR2: SGDLS and YYNGEE. There are 13 residues in the CDR3. V shed 3 bases, J shed 4 bases, and the junction held 3 bases outside the gene matches. The CDR3 reads CASSGDRGYEQYF. Written as DNA, the CDR3 is TGTGCCAGCAGCGGAGACAGGGGTTACGAGCAGTACTTC.

This sequence joins TRBV6-5 and TRBJ2-7, with TRBD1 matching over 7 bases. This CDR3 has 15 residues. The germline V gene encodes CDR1 MNHEY and CDR2 SVGAGI. Trimming took 4 bases from V and 3 from J; bases not matched to a gene: 9. Here the CDR3 reads CASSSPETGIYEQYF. CDR3 coding DNA: TGTGCCAGCAGTTCTCCTGAGACAGGGATCTACGAGCAGTACTTC.

The chain links TRBV20-1 to TRBJ2-7; D unresolved. CDR1 and CDR2 (germline): DFQATT, SNEGSKA (reference sequence). CDR3 length equals 11 residues. V lost 5 bases to trimming and J lost 6 bases, with 11 bases between them. The CDR3 protein is CSAPQVGEQYF. Written as DNA, the CDR3 is TGCAGTGCTCCCCAGGTGGGCGAGCAGTACTTC.

Of note for this clone: The junction does not match germline at one end; this may be a read error. V gene TRBV30 combines with J gene TRBJ2-7, with a tentative D call TRBD2 (5 bases). The germline gives CDR1 GTSNPN, CDR2 SVGIG (reference sequence). The CDR3 totals 16 residues. CDR3 coding DNA: TGTACCTGGAGTCTCAACACTAGGAGGATGTCCTACGAGCAGTACTTC. Its protein is CTWSLNTRRMSYEQYF.

The chain recombines TRBV5-1 with TRBJ1-4; no firm D call. CDR1 is SGHRS, CDR2 YFSETQ, per germline. Trimming took 2 bases from V and 6 from J, leaving 11 bases between them. The CDR3 sequence is 14 residues long. The CDR3 region is CASSFWVGDEKLFF. CDR3 DNA sequence: TGCGCCAGCAGCTTTTGGGTAGGAGATGAAAAACTGTTTTTT.

This chain joins TRBV29-1 and TRBJ2-7; tentative D call: TRBD1 (6 bases). The V gene's germline CDR1 is SQVTM and CDR2 ANQGSEA. Between the trimmed V and J ends, which lost 1 base and 3 bases, there was a span of 10 bases. This CDR3 is 13 amino acids long. CDR3 region: CSVEGLRGYEQYF. For the CDR3, the DNA is TGCAGCGTTGAAGGCCTCAGGGGCTACGAGCAGTACTTC.

The chain recombines TRBV5-1 with TRBJ1-6, with TRBD1 matching 8 bases. Per the germline V gene, CDR1 is SGHRS and CDR2 is YFSETQ. The CDR3 length is 14 residues. The junction had 5 bases not matched to a gene; V was cut back by 4 bases and J by 8 bases. CDR3: CASSQGQVDSPLHF. The CDR3 bases are TGCGCCAGCAGCCAGGGACAGGTCGATTCACCCCTCCACTTT. Together with reference TRBV5-1 and TRBJ1-6, the CDR3 gives the full variable domain: KAGVTQTPRYLIKTRGQQVTLSCSPISGHRSVSWYQQTPGQGLQFLFEYFSETQRNKGNFPGRFSGRQFSNSRSEMNVSTLELGDSALYLCASSQGQVDSPLHFGNGTRLTVT.

The CDR3 reads CASSLDRGTGIENEQFF. The CDR3 nucleotides read TGTGCCAGCAGCTTGGATAGGGGGACAGGGATAGAGAATGAGCAGTTCTTC. V gene TRBV5-6 combines with J gene TRBJ2-1; TRBD1 matches 9 bases. V gave up 0 bases and J gave up 7 bases; unmatched junction bases: 11. The CDR3 has 17 residues. The germline gives CDR1 SGHDT, CDR2 YYEEEE.

The rearrangement uses TRBV27 and TRBJ2-7, with 11 nucleotides matching TRBD1. The CDR3 runs 17 residues. The V segment lost 1 base and the J segment 4 bases; nucleotides outside the gene matches: 9. Germline V lookup: CDR1 MNHEY, CDR2 SMNVEV (reference sequence). The CDR3 DNA reads as TGTGCCAGCAGTTTATTGGGACAGGGGGAAATTGGGTACGAGCAGTACTTC. Encoded protein: CASSLLGQGEIGYEQYF.

The rearrangement links TRBV28 to TRBJ2-2; maybe TRBD1 (6 bases). Trimming took off 5 bases at V and 4 bases at J, with 23 bases between the two ends. The germline V gene has CDR1 MDHEN and CDR2 SYDVKM. The CDR3 is 18 amino acids. CDR3 bases: TGTGCCAGCAGTCCACTACCCCACAGGGTCGGCGGCACCGGGGAGCTGTTTTTT. This sequence encodes CASSPLPHRVGGTGELFF.

A few counts support this clone. The chain recombines TRBV5-6 with TRBJ1-4; no definite D call. The CDR3 covers 15 residues. Germline CDR1 is SGHDT and CDR2 is YYEEEE. Trimming took off 4 bases at V and 5 bases at J, with 15 bases between the two ends. The CDR3 loop is CASSPATGQNEKLFF. CDR3 nucleotides: TGTGCCAGCAGCCCAGCGACGGGTCAAAATGAAAAACTGTTTTTT.

This rearrangement joins TRBV25-1 to TRBJ2-2, with 9 bases lining up with TRBD1. Germline lookup yields CDR1 MGHDK and CDR2 SYGVNS. The CDR3 contains 16 residues. V was clipped by 3 bases and J by 9 bases; unmatched bases: 11. This chain's CDR3 is CASSDDRGKRIWELFF. The CDR3 nucleotides read TGTGCCAGCAGTGATGACAGGGGGAAACGGATCTGGGAGCTGTTTTTT.

V gene TRBV11-1 combines with J gene TRBJ1-6; 7 bases match TRBD1. The V gene end was trimmed by 5 bases and the J gene end by 11 bases; junction bases not matched to a gene: 9. This CDR3 region has 14 residues. CDR1 SGHAT and CDR2 FQDESV come from the germline V gene (reference sequence). CDR3 bases: TGTGCCAGCAGCGCGGGACAGCCCGTTACACCCCTCCACTTT. As protein: CASSAGQPVTPLHF. Complete variable domain (other parts from reference TRBV11-1 and TRBJ1-6): EAEVAQSPRYKITEKSQAVAFWCDPISGHATLYWYRQILGQGPELLVQFQDESVVDDSQLPKDRFSAERLKGVDSTLKIQPAELGDSAMYLCASSAGQPVTPLHFGNGTRLTVT.

This clone was seen only a few times. The rearrangement links TRBV29-1 to TRBJ2-7, with D possibly TRBD1 on 5 matching bases. The CDR3 is made up of 13 amino acids. The germline V gene has CDR1 SQVTM and CDR2 ANQGSEA. Between the trimmed V and J ends, which lost 3 bases and 5 bases, there was a span of 14 bases. CDR3 in DNA: TGCAGCGTTGAGGGCACTGGGGCCCACGAGCAGTACTTC. Translated, it gives CSVEGTGAHEQYF.